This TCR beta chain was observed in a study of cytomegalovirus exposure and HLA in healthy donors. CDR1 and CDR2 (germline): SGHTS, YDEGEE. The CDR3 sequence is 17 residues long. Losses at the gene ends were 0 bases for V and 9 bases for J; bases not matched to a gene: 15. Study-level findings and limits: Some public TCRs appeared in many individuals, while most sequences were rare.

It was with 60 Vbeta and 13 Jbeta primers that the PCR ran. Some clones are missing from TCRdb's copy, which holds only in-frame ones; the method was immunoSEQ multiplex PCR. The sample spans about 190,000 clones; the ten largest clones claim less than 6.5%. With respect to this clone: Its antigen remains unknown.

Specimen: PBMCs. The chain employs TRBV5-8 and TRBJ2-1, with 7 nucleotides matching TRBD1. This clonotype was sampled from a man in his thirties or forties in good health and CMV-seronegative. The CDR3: CASSLAVRQGVAGEQFF. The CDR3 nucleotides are TGTGCCAGCAGCTTGGCCGTTCGGCAGGGGGTCGCCGGTGAGCAGTTCTTC.